The subject of this entry is one TCR beta chain. Its antigen is currently unknown. This sample is part of a study of identifying expanded T cells in peripheral blood. Repertoires were generated with immunoSEQ multiplex PCR, while TCRdb's copy carries only in-frame clones and drops some. The table records around 76,000 clones, about 90% of them present only once. The V gene's germline CDR1 is SGDLS and CDR2 YYNGEE. The CDR3 totals 15 residues. V trimming: 2 bases; J trimming: 1 base; junction bases outside the gene matches: 4. No infections or other immune events were documented during collection. Study-wide findings and caveats: Around 1.2 clones differed between technical replicates, versus around 15 and 18 over time. Across healthy donors, higher total template counts meant significantly greater approximately 2-week count variance.

This TCR came from a person aged 18-70 years in good health. V usage is TRBV9 and J usage is TRBJ1-1, with 8 bases lining up with TRBD1. The specimen was blood. The CDR3 region is CASSVYGTGNTEAFF. The CDR3 DNA reads as TGTGCCAGCAGCGTTTACGGGACAGGGAACACTGAAGCTTTCTTT.